These 29 T cell receptor beta chains share one sample of origin, sequenced in a study of T cells in Graves' hyperthyroidism and ophthalmopathy. TCR beta CDR3 sequences were amplified from RNA transcripts. An initial round of RT-PCR targeting the TCR CDR3 relied on the HTBI primer set. One entry per CDR3 protein results from TCRdb running MiXCR on the multiplex PCR reads. This repertoire shows about 410,000 distinct CDR3 sequences, roughly 14% found once; its top ten account for under 15%. The sequencing input was blood. The receptor source for this set is a man aged 18 to 30 with Graves' ophthalmopathy.

This clonotype appeared many times. The chain recombines TRBV6-1 with TRBJ1-5; D unresolved. CDR3 length equals 12 residues. The V end was cut by 7 bases, the J end by 0 bases, with 4 bases between. Germline CDR1 is MNHNS and CDR2 is SASEGT. CDR3 sequence (DNA): TGTGCCAGCACCCGTAGCAATCAGCCCCAGCATTTT. This gives the protein CASTRSNQPQHF.

In this sample, this clonotype turned up a few times. The CDR3 DNA is TGTGCCACCAGCACGGGTGGAGGCAGGGGGCCTTACAATGAGCAGTTCTTC. Protein product: CATSTGGGRGPYNEQFF. V and J are TRBV15 and TRBJ2-1; 8 bases are shared with TRBD1. Germline loops: CDR1 LNHNV, CDR2 YYDKDF (reference sequence). The CDR3 sequence is 17 residues long. Trimming at V came to 4 bases and at J to 4 bases, leaving 12 bases not matched to a gene.

There are many counts of this clonotype. The chain has TRBV29-1 and TRBJ2-3, with TRBD2 identical over 7 bases. Germline assignment: CDR1 SQVTM and CDR2 ANQGSEA. The CDR3 has 15 residues. V shed 7 bases, J shed 1 base, and the junction held 11 bases outside the gene matches. CDR3 sequence (DNA): TGCAGCGGCGAGTTAGCGGGTAGGGGCACAGATACGCAGTATTTT. Encoded protein: CSGELAGRGTDTQYF.

This clonotype was detected ten times or more. V and J are TRBV18 and TRBJ2-1; possibly TRBD1 for D (5 bases). V was cut by 0 bases and J by 4 bases, with 13 bases left in between. Germline lookup yields CDR1 KGHSH and CDR2 LQKENI. This CDR3 has 16 residues. Here the CDR3 DNA reads TGTGCCAGCTCACCACCCGGTGGGGCGGCATACAATGAGCAGTTCTTC. This sequence encodes CASSPPGGAAYNEQFF.

This clonotype was seen ten or more times. The chain is built from TRBV7-2 and TRBJ2-5, with D maybe TRBD1 (5 bases). Germline V gene data show CDR1 as SGHTA and CDR2 as FQGNSA. V lost 3 bases and J 5 bases, leaving 10 bases between the germline ends. The CDR3 extends over 13 amino acids. The chain's CDR3 is CASSLQGMETQYF. CDR3 coding DNA: TGTGCCAGCAGCTTGCAGGGAATGGAGACCCAGTACTTC.

As regards this clonotype: No conserved phenylalanine or tryptophan ends this CDR3, so it is likely a read error. The chain joins TRBV6-2 or TRBV6-3 to TRBJ1-5, with D perhaps matching TRBD1 (6 bases). CDR1 MNHEY and CDR2 SVGEGT come from the germline V gene. Between the trimmed V and J ends, which lost 3 bases and 7 bases, there was a span of 13 bases. The CDR3 runs 14 residues. CDR3 nucleotides: TGTGCCAGCAGTTATTCACAGGGATACCAGCCCCAGCATTCT. The encoded protein is CASSYSQGYQPQHS.

This clonotype was seen many times. The chain couples TRBV11-3 to TRBJ2-2, with 8 bases aligning to TRBD1. Germline trimming cut 2 bases from V and 6 bases from J; bases unmatched to any gene: 5. This CDR3 is built from 15 residues. CDR1 is SGHNT and CDR2 is YENEEA in the germline V gene. In DNA, the CDR3 is TGTGCCAGCAGCTTAAGCCAGGGGGCGCCCGGGGAGCTGTTTTTT. This translates into CASSLSQGAPGELFF.

This clonotype has a count of ten or more. The V gene is TRBV7-2, the J gene TRBJ1-1; D not resolved. Trimming stripped 5 bases from V and 5 bases from J, with 12 bases between. The CDR3 consists of 13 residues. Germline loops: CDR1 SGHTA, CDR2 FQGNSA. CDR3 amino acids: CASSPSSYTEAFF. CDR3 nucleotide sequence: TGTGCCAGCAGCCCCTCATCGTATACTGAAGCTTTCTTT.

This clonotype was observed at least ten times. The chain joins TRBV5-1 to TRBJ2-7; D might be TRBD2 (6 bases). The length of the CDR3 is 15 residues. Looked up from germline, CDR1 is SGHRS and CDR2 is YFSETQ. With 5 bases removed from V and 0 bases from J, the gap between germline ends came to 15 bases. DNA for the CDR3: TGCGCCAGCAGTTTCAAGGAGGGACGCTCCTACGAGCAGTACTTC. This codes for CASSFKEGRSYEQYF.

This clonotype was seen more than once but under ten times. This rearrangement joins TRBV6-1 to TRBJ1-1; a weak D match, TRBD1 (5 bases). This CDR3 spans 13 amino acids. Trimming pared 6 bases from V and 10 bases from J, leaving 18 bases between. Germline V CDR1 and CDR2: MNHNS, SASEGT. In DNA form, the CDR3 reads TGTGCCAGCAGGCCCCGGGGCGATTCAGGAGCTTTCTTT. Translating gives CASRPRGDSGAFF.

This clonotype was seen ten or more times. This chain uses TRBV3-1 with TRBJ1-2, with unresolved D. The CDR3 has 17 amino acids. Germline lookup yields CDR1 LGHDT and CDR2 YNNKEL (reference sequence). V was trimmed by 4 bases and J by 4 bases, leaving 22 bases between them. The CDR3 loop is CASSLLKTPHSTYGYTF. The CDR3 DNA reads TGTGCCAGCAGCCTCCTCAAAACACCACATAGCACCTATGGCTACACCTTC.

This clonotype occurred a few times. V usage is TRBV4-1 and J usage is TRBJ2-5, with a weak D call TRBD1 (5 bases). Germline values: CDR1 MGHRA, CDR2 YSYEKL. V lost 1 base to trimming and J lost 5 bases, with 14 bases between them. The CDR3 loop spans 15 amino acids. CDR3 coding DNA: TGCGCCAGCAGCCAAGTCACAACAGGCTATGAGACCCAGTACTTC. Translated: CASSQVTTGYETQYF.

In its sample, this clonotype was seen many times. V usage is TRBV29-1 and J usage is TRBJ2-3; perhaps TRBD2 as D (7 bases). V lost 4 bases and J lost 3, with 11 bases in between. CDR3 length equals 13 residues. Germline V lookup: CDR1 SQVTM, CDR2 ANQGSEA. The CDR3: CSVGGGATDTQYF. Written as DNA, the CDR3 is TGCAGCGTTGGAGGGGGGGCAACAGATACGCAGTATTTT.

In this sample, this clonotype turned up a few times. The CDR3 is CASSVATAGEQFF. Written as DNA, the CDR3 is TGTGCCAGCAGCGTAGCAACGGCGGGGGAGCAGTTCTTC. The chain couples TRBV9 to TRBJ2-1, with D possibly matching TRBD2 (6 bases). Between the trimmed V and J ends, which lost 0 bases and 10 bases, there was a span of 11 bases. The CDR3 is 13 amino acids. Germline V CDR1 and CDR2: SGDLS, YYNGEE.

The chain couples TRBV6-1 to TRBJ1-2; TRBD1 might be the D (6 bases). There are 15 residues in the CDR3. Germline V gene sequence: CDR1 MNHNS, CDR2 SASEGT. The V and J ends lost 4 bases and 0 bases respectively, with 12 bases between them. The CDR3 sequence is CASSVTGRANYGYTF. The CDR3 nucleotides read TGTGCCAGCAGTGTGACAGGTAGAGCTAACTATGGCTACACCTTC.

This clonotype was seen many times. The rearrangement joins TRBV6-2 or TRBV6-3 to TRBJ2-7, with a weak D call TRBD2 (6 bases). CDR1 and CDR2 (germline): MNHEY, SVGEGT. Trimming cost V 10 bases and J 0 bases, with 16 bases left between them. The CDR3 has 14 residues. The CDR3 DNA sequence: TGTGCCACCTTGAGGGACTCTAGCTCCTACGAGCAGTACTTC. Translation gives CATLRDSSSYEQYF.

There are many counts of this clonotype. This chain links TRBV12-3 or TRBV12-4 with TRBJ1-1; maybe TRBD1 (6 bases). This CDR3 region has 16 residues. With 4 bases removed from V and 5 bases from J, the gap between germline ends came to 20 bases. As DNA, the CDR3 is TGTGCCAGCAGTTACCCGGGGGCTTGGGGGGGGACTGAAGCTTTCTTT. Residues: CASSYPGAWGGTEAFF.

The table lists this clonotype with many counts. The chain recombines TRBV12-3 or TRBV12-4 with TRBJ2-2, with D perhaps TRBD1 (5 bases). This CDR3 has 15 residues. Trimming removed 4 bases at V and 6 bases at J, with 15 bases between. This chain's CDR3 is CASSSAGRWAGELFF. For the CDR3, the DNA is TGTGCCAGCAGTTCAGCAGGGCGGTGGGCCGGGGAGCTGTTTTTT.

The chain couples TRBV7-2 to TRBJ2-7; 14 nucleotides line up with TRBD2. V lost 1 base and J lost 2; bases outside the gene matches: 10. The CDR3 runs 19 residues. Germline CDR1 is SGHTA and CDR2 is FQGNSA. The CDR3 is CASSLVWTSGRRRPYEQYF. In nucleotides, the CDR3 is TGTGCCAGCAGCTTAGTGTGGACTAGCGGGAGGAGGCGCCCCTACGAGCAGTACTTC.

V usage is TRBV24-1 and J usage is TRBJ2-2, with D perhaps being TRBD1 or TRBD2 (5 bases each). This CDR3 is built from 17 residues. Trimming took 0 bases from V and 5 from J, leaving 15 bases between them. Germline assignment: CDR1 KGHDR and CDR2 SFDVKD. CDR3 DNA sequence: TGTGCCACCAGTGATTTGGGCAGGGACGGACCGACCGGGGAGCTGTTTTTT. This translates into CATSDLGRDGPTGELFF.

This clonotype was detected a few times. One base away lies a much larger clone, so this may be a sequencing read error. This chain joins TRBV7-2 and TRBJ2-2; possibly TRBD2 for D (5 bases). The germline V gene has CDR1 SGHTA and CDR2 FQGNSA. CDR3 length: 15 amino acids. The CDR3 loop reads CANSKLASNTGELFF. The CDR3 DNA reads as TGTGCCAACAGCAAATTAGCGTCGAACACCGGGGAGCTGTTTTTT. Looking up the rest from reference TRBV7-2 and TRBJ2-2 gives the full variable domain: GAGVSQSPSNKVTEKGKDVELRCDPISGHTALYWYRQSLGQGLEFLIYFQGNSAPDKSGLPSDRFSAERTGGSVSTLTIQRTQQEDSAVYLCANSKLASNTGELFFGEGSRLTVL.

There are many counts of this clonotype. The chain is built from TRBV3-1 and TRBJ1-2; D gene ambiguous. V lost 2 bases and J 4 bases, leaving 5 bases between the germline ends. The length of the CDR3 is 12 residues. Per germline, CDR1 LGHDT and CDR2 YNNKEL (reference sequence). The CDR3 spells CASSQTIYGYTF. CDR3 DNA: TGTGCCAGCAGCCAAACTATCTATGGCTACACCTTC. The whole variable domain, filled in from reference TRBV3-1 and TRBJ1-2, reads DTAVSQTPKYLVTQMGNDKSIKCEQNLGHDTMYWYKQDSKKFLKIMFSYNNKELIINETVPNRFSPKSPDKAHLNLHINSLELGDSAVYFCASSQTIYGYTFGSGTRLTVV.

Comments on this clonotype: This may arise from a read error, as a much more abundant clone is one base away. The chain links TRBV11-2 to TRBJ2-3; D is ambiguous. Judging by the DNA end, TRBJ1-5 fits better; the J call may be wrong. The germline V gene has CDR1 SGHAT and CDR2 FQNNGV. The CDR3 is made up of 14 amino acids. CDR3 DNA sequence: TGTGCCAGCAGCAGAGCGGGATTGCCAGATACGCAGCATTTT. This translates into CASSRAGLPDTQHF.

This clonotype was detected ten times or more. The rearrangement links TRBV5-8 to TRBJ2-3; the match to TRBD1 covers 9 bases. Germline V lookup: CDR1 SGHTS, CDR2 YDEGEE. The CDR3 has 14 amino acids. Trimming cost V 3 bases and J 4 bases; bases outside gene matches: 3. The CDR3: CASSSGQGSDTQYF. CDR3 DNA sequence: TGTGCCAGCAGCTCGGGACAGGGTTCAGATACGCAGTATTTT.

In its sample, this clonotype was seen many times. CDR3 DNA sequence: TGTGCCAGCAGTCACTGGGCCTCCCGGGATGGGGCCAACGTCCTGACTTTC. It encodes CASSHWASRDGANVLTF. This sequence joins TRBV11-2 and TRBJ2-6; D might be TRBD2 (5 bases). V gave up 6 bases and J gave up 3 bases, with 18 bases separating them. CDR1 SGHAT and CDR2 FQNNGV come from the germline V gene. This CDR3 spans 17 amino acids.

In its sample, this clonotype was seen many times. The rearrangement joins TRBV30 to TRBJ2-5; D is uncertain. The germline V and J ends were trimmed by 5 bases and 2 bases, with 3 bases remaining between them. From germline, CDR1 is GTSNPN and CDR2 SVGIG (reference sequence). There are 10 residues in the CDR3. The CDR3 here is CAWGQETQYF. In DNA, the CDR3 is TGTGCCTGGGGGCAAGAGACCCAGTACTTC.

This clonotype was seen many times. This chain joins TRBV12-3 or TRBV12-4 and TRBJ2-1; 12 bases line up with TRBD2. J lost 7 bases, V lost 6 bases, and 4 bases had no gene match. There are 14 residues in the CDR3. CDR3 in amino acids: CASRTSGGRNEQFF. CDR3 nucleotide sequence: TGTGCCAGCAGAACTAGCGGGGGGAGGAATGAGCAGTTCTTC.

This clonotype was counted at least ten times. The V call is TRBV5-5, the J call TRBJ2-1; perhaps TRBD2 as D (6 bases). This CDR3 region has 13 residues. From germline, CDR1 is SGHKS and CDR2 YYEKEE (reference sequence). Trimming removed 4 bases from V and 4 bases from J, with 9 bases in between. The CDR3 bases are TGTGCCAGCAGCGCTAGCGATTACAATGAGCAGTTCTTC. Encoded protein: CASSASDYNEQFF.

This clonotype was observed many times. The chain links TRBV13 to TRBJ2-1; D call uncertain. Trimming left V 1 base short and J 8 bases short, with 3 bases between. There are 11 residues in the CDR3. Per the germline V gene, CDR1 is PRHDT and CDR2 is FYEKMQ (reference sequence). The CDR3: CASSLVHEQFF. DNA of the CDR3: TGTGCCAGCAGCTTAGTACATGAGCAGTTCTTC.